These 23 T cell receptor beta chains share one sample of origin, sequenced in a study of control samples from healthy donors and cancer patients. The protocol was immunoSEQ multiplex PCR, while the TCRdb copy is restricted to in-frame clones and leaves out a portion. The data contain 160,000 or so clones, about 93% of them seen just once; the ten biggest clones take up under 2.5%. Sequenced: blood. The receptor set was obtained from a man aged 50 to 60 in good health.

The CDR3: CASSLGRPDTQYF. The CDR3 region has the DNA TGCGCCAGCAGCCTGGGCCGTCCAGATACGCAGTATTTT. The chain uses TRBV5-1 and TRBJ2-3; D is unclear. Germline loops: CDR1 SGHRS, CDR2 YFSETQ. The CDR3 contains 13 residues. V shed 4 bases and J shed 4 bases, with 10 bases lying between them.

The rearrangement joins TRBV28 to TRBJ2-3; the match to TRBD2 covers 7 bases. The CDR3 runs to 15 residues. Germline values: CDR1 MDHEN, CDR2 SYDVKM. The V segment lost 5 bases and the J segment 2 bases; nucleotides outside the gene matches: 7. The CDR3 region is CASSPAGTLTDTQYF. In nucleotides, the CDR3 is TGTGCCAGCAGTCCAGCGGGAACCCTCACAGATACGCAGTATTTT.

The V call is TRBV11-2, the J call TRBJ2-3; a weak D match, TRBD1 (5 bases). CDR3 size: 13 residues. Germline V CDR1 and CDR2: SGHAT, FQNNGV. Trimming removed 0 bases from V and 4 bases from J, with 5 bases in between. This CDR3 reads CASSLDRADTQYF. DNA for the CDR3: TGTGCCAGCAGCTTAGACAGGGCAGATACGCAGTATTTT.

The chain combines TRBV5-1 with TRBJ2-7, with TRBD2 identical over 10 bases. Germline CDR1 reads SGHRS; CDR2 reads YFSETQ. Trimming took 0 bases from V and 6 from J; bases not matched to a gene: 6. This CDR3 region has 15 residues. The CDR3 region is CASSLGLAGVGEQYF. In nucleotides, the CDR3 is TGCGCCAGCAGCTTGGGCCTAGCGGGAGTGGGCGAGCAGTACTTC.

The chain employs TRBV5-5 and TRBJ2-1, with TRBD2 as a possible D gene (6 bases). The ends were cut back, 0 bases at V and 4 bases at J, with 17 bases in the middle. CDR3 size: 17 residues. The V gene's germline CDR1 is SGHKS and CDR2 YYEKEE (reference sequence). CDR3 sequence (DNA): TGTGCCAGCAGCTTGGATCGAGAGAGCGGGCAGTACAATGAGCAGTTCTTC. This encodes CASSLDRESGQYNEQFF.

The chain recombines TRBV9 with TRBJ2-5; 11 bases are a match to TRBD2. With 3 bases clipped from V and 3 bases from J, the junction kept 7 bases outside the gene matches. The CDR3 runs 16 residues. Germline V gene data show CDR1 as SGDLS and CDR2 as YYNGEE. The CDR3 nucleotides are TGTGCCAGCAGCGGCCCCCGGGGACTAGCGGAAGAGACCCAGTACTTC. Amino acid sequence: CASSGPRGLAEETQYF.

This clone was picked up one time. V and J are TRBV15 and TRBJ2-7, with 10 bases aligning to TRBD2. V gave up 3 bases and J gave up 6 bases; unmatched junction bases: 8. Germline loops: CDR1 LNHNV, CDR2 YYDKDF (reference sequence). The CDR3 runs 15 residues. CDR3 protein: CATSSGLAGVREQYF. CDR3 nucleotide sequence: TGTGCCACCAGCAGCGGTCTAGCGGGAGTCCGCGAGCAGTACTTC.

The V gene is TRBV12-3 or TRBV12-4, the J gene TRBJ2-7, with D maybe TRBD1 (5 bases). The length of the CDR3 is 12 residues. Trimming took 6 bases from V and 3 from J, leaving 9 bases between them. As DNA, the CDR3 is TGTGCCAGCAGCCAAGGGGTCTACGAGCAGTACTTC. Amino acids: CASSQGVYEQYF.

The V call is TRBV19, the J call TRBJ1-5; D may be TRBD1 (5 bases). The CDR3 contains 13 residues. Trimming stripped 3 bases from V and 7 bases from J, with 10 bases between. Germline V CDR1 and CDR2: LNHDA, SQIVND (reference sequence). DNA for the CDR3: TGTGCCAGTAGTATCAGGGTCGAGCAGCCCCAGCATTTT. Its translation: CASSIRVEQPQHF.

The chain joins TRBV28 to TRBJ1-2; D gene ambiguous. Germline CDR1 MDHEN, CDR2 SYDVKM. V was clipped by 2 bases and J by 4 bases, with 8 bases between them. The CDR3 has 13 residues. CDR3 nucleotides: TGTGCCAGCAGTTTAGCCGGGTTCTATGGCTACACCTTC. This codes for CASSLAGFYGYTF.

The chain couples TRBV11-3 to TRBJ2-7; perhaps TRBD2 as D (6 bases). Per the germline V gene, CDR1 is SGHNT and CDR2 is YENEEA. V lost 2 bases and J lost 2, with 10 bases in between. The CDR3 is 14 amino acids. The CDR3 region is CASSLNRGTYEQYF. Written as DNA, the CDR3 is TGTGCCAGCAGCTTAAATCGGGGGACCTACGAGCAGTACTTC.

CDR3 coding DNA: TGTGCCAGTACAGCGACAGGGTCCACCTACGAGCAGTACTTC. Its protein is CASTATGSTYEQYF. The rearrangement links TRBV19 to TRBJ2-7; TRBD1 matches at 7 bases. The V segment lost 7 bases and the J segment 2 bases; nucleotides outside the gene matches: 8. The CDR3 consists of 14 residues. CDR1 is LNHDA, CDR2 SQIVND, per germline (reference sequence).

This clone was seen only a few times. The chain uses TRBV28 and TRBJ2-1; weak D call: TRBD2 (7 bases). CDR1 and CDR2 from the germline V gene are MDHEN and SYDVKM. The CDR3 spans 17 residues. Trimming removed 7 bases at V and 1 base at J, with 20 bases between. CDR3 nucleotide sequence: TGTGCCAGCACCTCAGCGGGACAAAAGAATTCCTACAATGAGCAGTTCTTC. Translation gives CASTSAGQKNSYNEQFF.

The chain couples TRBV3-1 (or the pseudogene TRBV3-2) to TRBJ2-7, with D perhaps TRBD1 (6 bases). The V gene lost 4 bases and the J gene lost 2 bases, with 9 bases spanning the gap. Germline CDR1 reads LGHDT; CDR2 reads YNNKEL (reference sequence). CDR3 length: 13 residues. CDR3 DNA sequence: TGTGCCAGCAGCCTAGCAGGGGCCTACGAGCAGTACTTC. Translating it yields CASSLAGAYEQYF.

The chain couples TRBV9 to TRBJ2-1; maybe TRBD2 (6 bases). CDR1 and CDR2 (germline): SGDLS, YYNGEE. The CDR3 extends over 15 amino acids. V lost 4 bases, J lost 8 bases, and 19 bases lay in between. CDR3 DNA sequence: TGTGCCAGCAGCCCCCGGACTACGCCCCTCTATGAGCAGTTCTTC. Amino acid sequence: CASSPRTTPLYEQFF. The full variable domain, with the rest looked up from reference TRBV9 and TRBJ2-1, is DSGVTQTPKHLITATGQRVTLRCSPRSGDLSVYWYQQSLDQGLQFLIQYYNGEERAKGNILERFSAQQFPDLHSELNLSSLELGDSALYFCASSPRTTPLYEQFFGPGTRLTVL.

The V call is TRBV30, the J call TRBJ1-2; 7 bases match TRBD1. Trimming took 3 bases from V and 3 from J; bases not matched to a gene: 1. Per germline, CDR1 GTSNPN and CDR2 SVGIG (reference sequence). The CDR3 extends over 12 amino acids. CDR3 DNA sequence: TGTGCCTGGAGCAGGGGGGACTATGGCTACACCTTC. Its protein product is CAWSRGDYGYTF.

V gene TRBV29-1 combines with J gene TRBJ2-7; possibly TRBD1 for D (6 bases). V lost 0 bases, J lost 2 bases, and 14 bases lay in between. CDR3 size: 15 residues. Germline CDR1 SQVTM, CDR2 ANQGSEA. CDR3 loop: CSVEEERTEAYEQYF. The CDR3 DNA sequence: TGCAGCGTTGAAGAGGAAAGGACAGAGGCCTACGAGCAGTACTTC.

CDR3 sequence (DNA): TGTGCCAGCAGCCCGGCGAGGAAGAACACCGGGGAGCTGTTTTTT. As protein: CASSPARKNTGELFF. The rearrangement joins TRBV5-4 to TRBJ2-2; no reliable D call. The germline gives CDR1 SGHNT, CDR2 YYREEE (reference sequence). The CDR3 loop spans 15 amino acids. Trimming stripped 4 bases from V and 1 base from J, with 11 bases between. The full variable domain, in which reference TRBV5-4 and TRBJ2-2 provide the parts outside the CDR3, is ETGVTQSPTHLIKTRGQQVTLRCSSQSGHNTVSWYQQALGQGPQFIFQYYREEENGRGNFPPRFSGLQFPNYSSELNVNALELDDSALYLCASSPARKNTGELFFGEGSRLTVL.

The V gene is TRBV7-9, the J gene TRBJ2-5, with D perhaps matching TRBD1 or TRBD2 (6 bases each). Germline V lookup: CDR1 SEHNR, CDR2 FQNEAQ (reference sequence). The CDR3 totals 16 residues. V lost 2 bases and J lost 0, with 13 bases in between. The chain's CDR3 is CASSLIRGLYQETQYF. The CDR3 nucleotides read TGTGCCAGCAGCTTAATCAGGGGACTTTACCAAGAGACCCAGTACTTC. Looking up the rest from reference TRBV7-9 and TRBJ2-5 gives the full variable domain: DTGVSQNPRHKITKRGQNVTFRCDPISEHNRLYWYRQTLGQGPEFLTYFQNEAQLEKSRLLSDRFSAERPKGSFSTLEIQRTEQGDSAMYLCASSLIRGLYQETQYFGPGTRLLVL.

The chain joins TRBV27 to TRBJ2-4; 7 bases align to TRBD1. V gave up 6 bases and J gave up 0 bases; unmatched junction bases: 8. The CDR3 runs 16 residues. Germline V gene lookup returns CDR1 MNHEY and CDR2 SMNVEV (reference sequence). CDR3 nucleotides: TGTGCCAGCAGACCGGGACAGAATTTAGCCAAAAACATTCAGTACTTC. Encoded protein: CASRPGQNLAKNIQYF.

The chain uses TRBV15 and TRBJ2-3, with 9 bases fitting TRBD1. The CDR3 length is 22 residues. Germline assignment: CDR1 LNHNV and CDR2 YYDKDF (reference sequence). V shed 0 bases, J shed 1 base, and the junction held 20 bases outside the gene matches. CDR3 residues: CATSRDPSSGTGPLIRTDTQYF. Here the CDR3 DNA reads TGTGCCACCAGCAGAGATCCCTCCTCCGGGACAGGGCCCCTTATTCGCACAGATACGCAGTATTTT.

V and J are TRBV28 and TRBJ1-2, with D unresolved. The V and J ends lost 6 bases and 7 bases respectively, with 15 bases between them. This CDR3 region has 13 residues. The germline V gene has CDR1 MDHEN and CDR2 SYDVKM. The CDR3 sequence is CASRDGRTAGYTF. The CDR3, as DNA: TGTGCCAGCAGGGACGGCAGAACTGCTGGCTACACCTTC.

This rearrangement joins TRBV3-1 (or the pseudogene TRBV3-2) to TRBJ1-2; no clear D. The CDR3 is 14 residues long. Germline-derived CDR1 and CDR2 are LGHDT and YNNKEL (reference sequence). V was shortened by 1 base and J by 5 bases, with 11 bases between the two germline ends. Written as DNA, the CDR3 is TGTGCCAGCAGCCAAGGAGTCAGCAGTTATGGCTACACCTTC. This translates into CASSQGVSSYGYTF.